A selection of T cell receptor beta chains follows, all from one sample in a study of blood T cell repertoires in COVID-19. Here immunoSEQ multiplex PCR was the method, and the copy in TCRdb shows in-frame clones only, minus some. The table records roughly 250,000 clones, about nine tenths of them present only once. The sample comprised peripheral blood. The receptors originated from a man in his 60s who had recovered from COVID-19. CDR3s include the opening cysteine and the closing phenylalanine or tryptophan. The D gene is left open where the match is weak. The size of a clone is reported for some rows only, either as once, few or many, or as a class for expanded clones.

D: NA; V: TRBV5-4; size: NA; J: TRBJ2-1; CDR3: CASTYGTRGEQFF; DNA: TGTGCCAGCACTTATGGAACCAGGGGTGAGCAGTTCTTC
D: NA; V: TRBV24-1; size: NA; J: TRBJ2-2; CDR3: CATSDPGSGSGELFF; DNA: TGTGCCACCAGTGATCCGGGGAGTGGTTCCGGGGAGCTGTTTTTT
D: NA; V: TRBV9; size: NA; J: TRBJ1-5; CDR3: CASSEGDSNQPQHF; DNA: TGTGCCAGCAGCGAGGGGGATAGCAATCAGCCCCAGCATTTT
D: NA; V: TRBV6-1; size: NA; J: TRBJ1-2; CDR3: CASSEALGTRLGKGYTF; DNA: TGTGCCAGCAGTGAAGCGCTTGGGACTCGCCTGGGGAAAGGCTACACCTTC
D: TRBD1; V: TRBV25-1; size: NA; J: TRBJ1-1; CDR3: CASSGQGVRVTEAFF; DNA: TGTGCCAGCAGTGGACAGGGAGTTAGGGTCACTGAAGCTTTCTTT
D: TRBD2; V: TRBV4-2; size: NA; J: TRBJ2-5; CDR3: CASSQDERGRPQTQYF; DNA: TGTGCCAGCAGCCAAGATGAGCGGGGGAGACCCCAGACCCAGTACTTC
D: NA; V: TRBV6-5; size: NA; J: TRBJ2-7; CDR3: CASRDRRDYEQYF; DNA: TGTGCCAGCAGGGATAGACGGGACTACGAGCAGTACTTC
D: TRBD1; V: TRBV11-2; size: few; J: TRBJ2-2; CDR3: CASSSGQGSTGELFF; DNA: TGTGCCAGCAGCTCCGGACAGGGAAGCACCGGGGAGCTGTTTTTT
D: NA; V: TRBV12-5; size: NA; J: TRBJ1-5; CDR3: CASGFQEGDYSNQPQHF; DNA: TGTGCTAGTGGTTTCCAGGAAGGGGACTATAGCAATCAGCCCCAGCATTTT
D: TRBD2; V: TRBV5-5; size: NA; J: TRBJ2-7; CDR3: CASSFLGGTSYEQYF; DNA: TGTGCCAGCAGTTTCTTGGGGGGGACCTCCTACGAGCAGTACTTC
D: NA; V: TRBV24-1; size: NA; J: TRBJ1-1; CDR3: CATSDSTGQNTEAFF; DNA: TGTGCCACCAGTGACTCAACAGGGCAGAACACTGAAGCTTTCTTT
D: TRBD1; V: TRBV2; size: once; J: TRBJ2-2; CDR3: CATKQGIGELFF; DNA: TGTGCCACCAAACAGGGGATCGGGGAGCTGTTTTTT